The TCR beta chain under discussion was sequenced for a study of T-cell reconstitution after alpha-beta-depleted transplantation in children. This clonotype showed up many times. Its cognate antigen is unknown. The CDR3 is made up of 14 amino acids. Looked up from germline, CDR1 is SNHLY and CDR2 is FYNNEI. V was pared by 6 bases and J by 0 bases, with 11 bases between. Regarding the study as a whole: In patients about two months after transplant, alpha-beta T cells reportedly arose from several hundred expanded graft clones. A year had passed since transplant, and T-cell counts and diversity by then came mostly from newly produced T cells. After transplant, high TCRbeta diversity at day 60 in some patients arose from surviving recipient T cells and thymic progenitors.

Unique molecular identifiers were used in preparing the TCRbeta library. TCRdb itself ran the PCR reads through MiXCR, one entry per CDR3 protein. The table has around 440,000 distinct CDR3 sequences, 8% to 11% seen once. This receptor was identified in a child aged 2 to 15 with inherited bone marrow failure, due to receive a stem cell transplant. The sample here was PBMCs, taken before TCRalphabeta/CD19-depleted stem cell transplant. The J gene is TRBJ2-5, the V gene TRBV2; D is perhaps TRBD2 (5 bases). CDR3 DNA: TGTGCCAGCAGACAGCGGTCCTACCAAGAGACCCAGTACTTC. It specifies CASRQRSYQETQYF. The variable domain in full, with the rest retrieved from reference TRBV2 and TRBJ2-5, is EPEVTQTPSHQVTQMGQEVILRCVPISNHLYFYWYRQILGQKVEFLVSFYNNEISEKSEIFDDQFSVERPDGSNFTLKIRSTKLEDSAMYFCASRQRSYQETQYFGPGTRLLVL.